Shown below are 7 T cell receptor beta chains from a single sample sequenced in a study of cytomegalovirus exposure and HLA in healthy donors. Primers: 60 Vbeta forward and 13 Jbeta reverse. Method: immunoSEQ multiplex PCR; TCRdb's copy keeps in-frame clones and lacks some. The sample data list more than 100,000 clones. Sequencing input: PBMCs. The receptors were gathered from a woman aged 40 to 50 in good health and CMV-seronegative.

The chain joins TRBV5-4 to TRBJ2-3; TRBD2 agrees at 8 bases. Germline-derived CDR1 and CDR2 are SGHNT and YYREEE (reference sequence). V was pared by 4 bases and J by 0 bases, with 4 bases of the junction left unmatched. The CDR3 is 15 amino acids. CDR3 sequence reads: CASSLIAGSTDTQYF. DNA for the CDR3: TGTGCCAGCAGCCTTATAGCGGGGAGCACAGATACGCAGTATTTT. The whole variable domain, filled in from reference TRBV5-4 and TRBJ2-3, reads ETGVTQSPTHLIKTRGQQVTLRCSSQSGHNTVSWYQQALGQGPQFIFQYYREEENGRGNFPPRFSGLQFPNYSSELNVNALELDDSALYLCASSLIAGSTDTQYFGPGTRLTVL.

The gene calls are TRBV29-1 and TRBJ1-1; 8 bases match TRBD1. The CDR3 contains 13 residues. Per germline, CDR1 SQVTM and CDR2 ANQGSEA. V shed 7 bases, J shed 4 bases, and the junction held 8 bases outside the gene matches. In DNA, the CDR3 is TGCAGCGCCGTGACAGGGGCGAGCACTGAAGCTTTCTTT. Protein product: CSAVTGASTEAFF.

This chain uses TRBV5-4 with TRBJ2-1; TRBD2 matches at 16 bases. The germline V gene encodes CDR1 SGHNT and CDR2 YYREEE (reference sequence). The V segment lost 4 bases and the J segment 6 bases; nucleotides outside the gene matches: 7. The length of the CDR3 is 17 residues. The CDR3 loop is CASSPSGLAGGLNEQFF. CDR3 DNA sequence: TGTGCCAGCAGCCCTTCGGGACTAGCGGGGGGGCTCAATGAGCAGTTCTTC.

The chain is built from TRBV18 and TRBJ2-1; D is possibly TRBD2 (6 bases). Trimming took off 0 bases at V and 4 bases at J, with 10 bases between the two ends. Germline loops: CDR1 KGHSH, CDR2 LQKENI. This CDR3 region has 15 residues. CDR3 nucleotide sequence: TGTGCCAGCTCACCACCGGGGGGAGGTTACAATGAGCAGTTCTTC. It specifies CASSPPGGGYNEQFF.

A note on this clone: Mismatch with germline at one junction end may stem from a read error. The V and J genes are TRBV20-1 and TRBJ2-7, with D perhaps matching TRBD2 (6 bases). From germline, CDR1 is DFQATT and CDR2 SNEGSKA (reference sequence). This CDR3 is 11 amino acids long. CDR3 region: CGARGGNEQYF. CDR3 sequence (DNA): TGCGGTGCTCGCGGCGGGAACGAGCAGTACTTC.

This chain joins TRBV6-1 and TRBJ1-2, with 7 bases lining up with TRBD1. Germline V gene lookup returns CDR1 MNHNS and CDR2 SASEGT. CDR3 size: 16 residues. V was pared by 3 bases and J by 4 bases, with 11 bases of the junction left unmatched. This CDR3 is CASSEPRGAGGYGYTF. For the CDR3, the DNA is TGTGCCAGCAGTGAGCCCAGGGGGGCAGGGGGCTATGGCTACACCTTC.

The V call is TRBV6-6, the J call TRBJ1-5; perhaps TRBD1 as D (5 bases). Trimming shortened V by 7 bases and J by 0 bases, and 16 bases separated the two germline ends. Germline-derived CDR1 and CDR2 are MNHNY and SVGAGI (reference sequence). The CDR3 has 16 residues. For the CDR3, the DNA is TGTGCCAGCAATTCCGGAACAGGTTCTAGCAATCAGCCCCAGCATTTT. It yields the protein CASNSGTGSSNQPQHF.